This T cell receptor beta chain emerged from a study of blood T cell repertoires in COVID-19. Looking at the study overall: Samples came from the United States, Italy and Spain, spanning acute and convalescent COVID-19. Sources were T cells, B-cell-depleted T cells, or PBMCs; the material itself was cDNA or gDNA.

As handled by the study authors: Cell counts per sample came from amplifying reference gene primers. Clones were read by immunoSEQ multiplex PCR, and TCRdb kept only the in-frame ones, dropping some. Clone size and V and J calls were adopted from that table, with D and trimming inferred from the DNA. This table has hundreds of thousands of clones, around 90% appearing once. Deletions cut 0 bases from V and 6 bases from J, with 20 bases between. This CDR3 is built from 17 residues. The germline CDR1 and CDR2 sequences are SGHVS and FQNEAQ. The source is a young man with active or convalescent COVID-19. Sequenced material: peripheral blood. The chain links TRBV7-8 to TRBJ1-2; D remains ambiguous. The CDR3 DNA follows: TGTGCCAGCAGCTTAGCCCAATTCGGAAAGGGAGGTCATGGCTACACCTTC. This translates into CASSLAQFGKGGHGYTF. The whole variable domain, remainder taken from reference TRBV7-8 and TRBJ1-2, is GAGVSQSPRYKVAKRGQDVALRCDPISGHVSLFWYQQALGQGPEFLTYFQNEAQLDKSGLPSDRFFAERPEGSVSTLKIQRTQQEDSAVYLCASSLAQFGKGGHGYTFGSGTRLTVV.